This passage covers 20 T cell receptor beta chains from one sample sequenced in a study of response to subunit inactivated influenza vaccine. One entry per CDR3 protein results from TCRdb running MiXCR on the RT-PCR reads. The sample holds roughly 630,000 distinct CDR3 sequences; approximately 15% are singletons and the top ten take 7.5% to 9%. The sequencing used PBMCs from blood, collected 14 days before vaccination. The receptors originated from a man in his fifties who received an inactivated influenza vaccine.

This clonotype was detected ten times or more. The CDR3 is CASSLEGRTTLAFF. The CDR3 DNA sequence: TGTGCCAGCAGTTTAGAGGGCAGGACAACCCTAGCTTTCTTT. This chain connects TRBV27 to TRBJ1-1; D perhaps matches TRBD1 (5 bases). The CDR3 is 14 amino acids. Per germline, CDR1 MNHEY and CDR2 SMNVEV (reference sequence). Deletions cut 2 bases from V and 10 bases from J, with 17 bases between.

This clonotype appeared a few times. V is TRBV7-2 and J is TRBJ2-7; D is perhaps TRBD2 (6 bases). V lost 7 bases and J 1 base, leaving 17 bases between the germline ends. Germline V gives CDR1 SGHTA, CDR2 FQGNSA. The CDR3 extends over 15 amino acids. The CDR3 protein is CASTPGAGMSYEQYF. The CDR3 region has the DNA TGTGCCAGCACCCCCGGGGCGGGAATGTCCTACGAGCAGTACTTC.

This clonotype was found many times. The chain uses TRBV21-1 and TRBJ1-5; the table assigns TRBD1, which was not confirmed against the DNA. TRBV21-1 is described as a pseudogene. This CDR3 region has 17 residues. CDR3 region: CATVGQRPLKSNQPQHF. The CDR3 coding sequence is TGTGCCACAGTTGGACAGAGGCCTTTGAAGAGCAATCAGCCCCAGCATTTT.

This clonotype was recorded many times. The rearrangement links TRBV10-3 to TRBJ2-2; possible D gene TRBD1, 6 bases. The length of the CDR3 is 14 residues. Germline assignment: CDR1 ENHRY and CDR2 SYGVKD. V lost 8 bases and J 1 base, leaving 11 bases between the germline ends. The CDR3: CAICGQMNTGELFF. CDR3 nucleotides: TGTGCCATCTGTGGACAGATGAACACCGGGGAGCTGTTTTTT.

This clonotype has just a few counts. The chain is built from TRBV5-1 and TRBJ2-7; maybe TRBD2 (5 bases). Looked up from germline, CDR1 is SGHRS and CDR2 is YFSETQ. This CDR3 contains 15 residues. The V end was cut by 0 bases, the J end by 3 bases, with 13 bases between. The CDR3 is CASSLVYGSNYEQYF. The DNA for the CDR3 is TGCGCCAGCAGCTTGGTTTATGGGAGTAACTACGAGCAGTACTTC.

This clonotype was counted only a few times. The chain combines TRBV6-1 with TRBJ2-2, with D unclear. V gave up 4 bases and J gave up 0 bases, with 18 bases separating them. The CDR3 is 18 amino acids. Germline V lookup: CDR1 MNHNS, CDR2 SASEGT. Here the CDR3 reads CASSAAFLIHSNTGELFF. The CDR3 region has the DNA TGTGCCAGCAGTGCAGCGTTTCTGATCCACTCGAACACCGGGGAGCTGTTTTTT.

The DNA for the CDR3 is TGTGCCAGCAGCCCCAGACTAGCGAGAGAGCAGTACTTC. Encoded protein: CASSPRLAREQYF. This chain joins TRBV7-8 and TRBJ2-7, with 8 bases matching TRBD2. The CDR3 totals 13 residues. Trimming at V came to 5 bases and at J to 7 bases, leaving 7 bases not matched to a gene. Germline V gene sequence: CDR1 SGHVS, CDR2 FQNEAQ.

A few counts support this clonotype. J is TRBJ2-7 and V is TRBV4-1; D perhaps matches TRBD2 (5 bases). V was shortened by 2 bases and J by 0 bases, with 8 bases between the two germline ends. Germline V gene lookup returns CDR1 MGHRA and CDR2 YSYEKL. This CDR3 comprises 14 residues. The CDR3 DNA is TGCGCCAGCAGCCAACGCGAGGGCTCCTACGAGCAGTACTTC. The encoded protein is CASSQREGSYEQYF.

This clonotype turned up a few times. The chain couples TRBV6-1 to TRBJ1-2; a possible D gene is TRBD1 (6 bases). Germline V lookup: CDR1 MNHNS, CDR2 SASEGT. The CDR3 is made up of 14 amino acids. Between the trimmed V and J ends, which lost 5 bases and 4 bases, there was a span of 14 bases. The chain's CDR3 is CASSTPDRAYGYTF. CDR3 nucleotides: TGTGCCAGCAGTACCCCGGACAGAGCCTATGGCTACACCTTC.

The V gene is TRBV28, the J gene TRBJ2-7, with D perhaps being TRBD1 or TRBD2 (5 bases each). V lost 7 bases to trimming and J lost 0 bases, with 10 bases between them. This CDR3 region has 13 residues. Germline CDR1 and CDR2: MDHEN and SYDVKM. This CDR3 reads CASTPGRSYEQYF. The CDR3 DNA reads as TGTGCCAGCACCCCGGGACGCTCCTACGAGCAGTACTTC.

The chain joins TRBV5-5 to TRBJ2-3, with 12 bases fitting TRBD2. The germline gives CDR1 SGHKS, CDR2 YYEKEE (reference sequence). The V gene end was trimmed by 4 bases and the J gene end by 5 bases; junction bases not matched to a gene: 8. The CDR3 consists of 16 residues. The CDR3 bases are TGTGCCAGCAGCATCGCTAGCGGGGGGGCCGGAGATACGCAGTATTTT. Amino acids: CASSIASGGAGDTQYF.

V usage is TRBV29-1 and J usage is TRBJ2-2; D is undetermined. The CDR3 runs 11 residues. Looked up from germline, CDR1 is SQVTM and CDR2 is ANQGSEA. DNA for the CDR3: TGCATCGGGTTTCACACCGGGGAGCTGTTTTTT. Its protein product is CIGFHTGELFF.

The chain employs TRBV11-2 and TRBJ2-3, with 11 bases aligning to TRBD2. Germline assignment: CDR1 SGHAT and CDR2 FQNNGV. The CDR3 is 18 residues long. The ends lost 0 bases at V and 1 base at J; junction bases unmatched: 6. CDR3 DNA: TGTGCCAGCAGCTTAGATCCGCTACTAGCGGGGGGCACAGATACGCAGTATTTT. Translating gives CASSLDPLLAGGTDTQYF.

This chain connects TRBV25-1 to TRBJ2-2; no clear D gene. Trimming removed 3 bases at V and 6 bases at J, with 5 bases between. The CDR3 extends over 12 amino acids. Germline V gene lookup returns CDR1 MGHDK and CDR2 SYGVNS. The CDR3: CASSDYSGELFF. The CDR3 DNA reads as TGTGCCAGCAGTGACTATTCCGGGGAGCTGTTTTTT.

The genes are TRBV20-1 and TRBJ2-3, with D tentatively TRBD1 (6 bases). This CDR3 region has 14 residues. Germline V gives CDR1 DFQATT, CDR2 SNEGSKA (reference sequence). V was trimmed by 2 bases and J by 1 base, leaving 10 bases between them. The CDR3 bases are TGCAGTGCTAGAAAGGGGGACGGCACAGATACGCAGTATTTT. Its translation: CSARKGDGTDTQYF.

This clonotype was detected a few times. The chain employs TRBV5-1 and TRBJ2-1, with 13 bases fitting TRBD2. Germline V gene sequence: CDR1 SGHRS, CDR2 YFSETQ. The V segment lost 1 base and the J segment 3 bases; nucleotides outside the gene matches: 4. The CDR3 is made up of 17 amino acids. For the CDR3, the DNA is TGCGCCAGCAGCTTGCTCGGACTAGCGGGAGACTACAATGAGCAGTTCTTC. Amino acids: CASSLLGLAGDYNEQFF. Looking up the rest from reference TRBV5-1 and TRBJ2-1 gives the full variable domain: KAGVTQTPRYLIKTRGQQVTLSCSPISGHRSVSWYQQTPGQGLQFLFEYFSETQRNKGNFPGRFSGRQFSNSRSEMNVSTLELGDSALYLCASSLLGLAGDYNEQFFGPGTRLTVL.

V gene TRBV10-2 combines with J gene TRBJ1-5; possible D gene TRBD1, 5 bases. With 6 bases removed from V and 1 base from J, the gap between germline ends came to 13 bases. CDR3 length: 15 amino acids. CDR1 is WSHSY, CDR2 SAAADI, per germline. CDR3 protein: CASRPGIKSNQPQHF. The DNA of the CDR3 is TGCGCCAGCAGGCCAGGGATTAAAAGCAATCAGCCCCAGCATTTT.

Many counts were recorded for this clonotype. The chain uses TRBV29-1 and TRBJ2-2; D ambiguous. The CDR3 sequence is 14 residues long. Trimming removed 5 bases at V and 1 base at J, with 11 bases between. Looked up from germline, CDR1 is SQVTM and CDR2 is ANQGSEA. In DNA, the CDR3 is TGCAGCGTTATGCAGAGCAGGAACACCGGGGAGCTGTTTTTT. Translating gives CSVMQSRNTGELFF.

This clonotype has ten or more counts. The chain uses TRBV6-5 and TRBJ2-7; a weak D match, TRBD2 (5 bases). The V gene lost 5 bases and the J gene lost 3 bases, with 20 bases spanning the gap. This CDR3 is built from 16 residues. Germline loops: CDR1 MNHEY, CDR2 SVGAGI. This CDR3 reads CASSNPRGGLYYEQYF. The CDR3 nucleotides are TGTGCCAGCAGTAACCCCCGGGGTGGGTTATACTACGAGCAGTACTTC.

This clonotype was detected a few times. The chain couples TRBV6-5 to TRBJ1-3; D ambiguous. Germline V gene data show CDR1 as MNHEY and CDR2 as SVGAGI. V was shortened by 0 bases and J by 0 bases, with 15 bases between the two germline ends. The CDR3 is 18 amino acids. The CDR3 bases are TGTGCCAGCAGTTACTCATTCCTACAACTCTACTCTGGAAACACCATATATTTT. Amino acid sequence: CASSYSFLQLYSGNTIYF.